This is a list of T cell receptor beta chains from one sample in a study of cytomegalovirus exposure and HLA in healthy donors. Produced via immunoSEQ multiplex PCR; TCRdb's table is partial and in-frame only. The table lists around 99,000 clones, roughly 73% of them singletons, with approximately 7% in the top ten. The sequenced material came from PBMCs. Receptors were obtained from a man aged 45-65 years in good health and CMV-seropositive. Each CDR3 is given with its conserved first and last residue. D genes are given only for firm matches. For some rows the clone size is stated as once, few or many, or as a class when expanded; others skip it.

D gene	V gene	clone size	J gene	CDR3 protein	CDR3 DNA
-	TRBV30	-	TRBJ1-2	CAWSRGFTYGYTF	TGTGCCTGGAGCAGGGGTTTCACCTATGGCTACACCTTC
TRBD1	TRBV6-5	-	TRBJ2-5	CASSVTGGMGETQYF	TGTGCCAGCAGTGTGACAGGGGGTATGGGAGAGACCCAGTACTTC
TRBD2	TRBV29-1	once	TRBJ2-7	CSVEIGSGGPYEQYF	TGCAGCGTTGAAATAGGTAGCGGGGGACCCTACGAGCAGTACTTC
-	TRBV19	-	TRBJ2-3	CASSIRPAGAFTDTQYF	TGTGCCAGTAGTATACGGCCTGCGGGGGCTTTCACAGATACGCAGTATTTT
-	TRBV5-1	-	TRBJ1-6	CASSEADNSPLNF	TGCGCCAGCAGCGAGGCGGATAATTCACCCCTCAACTTT
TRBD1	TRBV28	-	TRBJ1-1	CASRRGQDEAFF	TGTGCCAGCAGGAGAGGACAGGATGAAGCTTTCTTT
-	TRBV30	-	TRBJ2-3	CAWSIGRDTQYF	TGTGCCTGGAGTATAGGGAGAGATACGCAGTATTTT
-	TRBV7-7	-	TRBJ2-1	CASSPTSSYNEQFF	TGTGCTAGCAGCCCGACTAGCTCCTACAATGAGCAGTTCTTC
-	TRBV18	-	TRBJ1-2	CASSPQGPENGYTF	TGTGCCAGCTCACCTCAGGGGCCAGAGAATGGCTACACCTTC
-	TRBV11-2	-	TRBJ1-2	CASSLTGSGYTF	TGTGCCAGCAGCTTAACGGGTTCTGGCTACACCTTC
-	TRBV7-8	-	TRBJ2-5	CASSPGIGTETQYF	TGTGCCAGCAGCCCAGGGATAGGTACGGAGACCCAGTACTTC
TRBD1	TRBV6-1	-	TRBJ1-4	CASRRDRGLNEKLFF	TGTGCCAGCAGGAGGGACAGGGGTTTGAATGAAAAACTGTTTTTT
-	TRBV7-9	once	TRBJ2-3	CASSWATDTQYF	TGTGCCAGCAGCTGGGCAACAGATACGCAGTATTTT
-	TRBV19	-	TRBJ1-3	CASSQQGPGNTIYF	TGTGCCAGTAGTCAACAGGGACCTGGAAACACCATATATTTT
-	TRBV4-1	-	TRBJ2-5	CASSHSDSLETQYF	TGCGCCAGCAGCCATTCGGACAGTTTGGAGACCCAGTACTTC
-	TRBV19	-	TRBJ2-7	CASSPDYHEQYF	TGTGCCAGTAGTCCGGACTACCACGAGCAGTACTTC
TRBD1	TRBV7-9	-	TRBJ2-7	CASSWDRGSPLGQYF	TGTGCCAGCAGCTGGGACAGGGGGTCCCCTCTGGGGCAGTACTTC
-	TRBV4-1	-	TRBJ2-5	CASSQDPEETQYF	TGCGCCAGCAGCCAAGATCCGGAAGAGACCCAGTACTTC